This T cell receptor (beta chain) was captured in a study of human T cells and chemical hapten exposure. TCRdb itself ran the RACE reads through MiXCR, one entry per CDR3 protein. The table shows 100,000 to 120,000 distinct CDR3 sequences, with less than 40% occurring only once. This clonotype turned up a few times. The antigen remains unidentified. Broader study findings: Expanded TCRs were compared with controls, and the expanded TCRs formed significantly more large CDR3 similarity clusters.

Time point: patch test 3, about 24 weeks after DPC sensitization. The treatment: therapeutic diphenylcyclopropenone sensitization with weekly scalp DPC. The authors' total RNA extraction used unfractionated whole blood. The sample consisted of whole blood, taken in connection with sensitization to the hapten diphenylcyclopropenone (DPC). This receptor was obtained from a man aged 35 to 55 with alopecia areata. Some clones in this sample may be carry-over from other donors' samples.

CDR3 in DNA: TGCAGTGCTAGAGATCCTGGGCAGGGTGACCAGCCCCAGCATTTT. As protein: CSARDPGQGDQPQHF. The rearrangement joins TRBV20-1 to TRBJ1-5; tentative D call: TRBD1 (5 bases). The CDR3 runs to 15 residues. Trimming took off 0 bases at V and 7 bases at J, with 16 bases between the two ends. Looked up from germline, CDR1 is DFQATT and CDR2 is SNEGSKA (reference sequence).